The 19 T cell receptor beta chains in this list originate from one sample, sequenced in a study of blood T cell repertoires in COVID-19 (dated by TCRdb to the early 2020s). Receptor amplification or capture employed the immunoSEQ multiplex PCR assay. The source is immuneACCESS, and TCRdb retained only in-frame sequences with V and J called. Part of the clones is not carried over; for the studies checked, unresolved V genes explain less than half of this, and the remainder is unexplained. This sample is represented by 150,000 to 200,000 clones; approximately 90% of them were singletons. The biggest ten clones account for around 6.5% of the sample. The sample taken for sequencing was peripheral blood. The receptors shown here come from a woman older than 75 in a cohort sampled during active or convalescent COVID-19.

The chain combines TRBV4-1 with TRBJ2-2, with TRBD2 matching 15 bases. This CDR3 is 21 amino acids long. J was trimmed by 8 bases and V by 6 bases; bases with no gene match: 22. Germline CDR1 is MGHRA and CDR2 is YSYEKL. The CDR3 protein is CASSIKGPDGTSGGQAGELFF. CDR3 nucleotides: TGCGCCAGCAGTATAAAAGGACCCGACGGGACTAGCGGGGGGCAAGCGGGGGAGCTGTTTTTT.

In this sample, this clone turned up a few times. The chain carries TRBV27 and TRBJ1-6; tentatively, D is TRBD1 (5 bases). This CDR3 has 15 residues. Germline V gene sequence: CDR1 MNHEY, CDR2 SMNVEV (reference sequence). Deletions cut 4 bases from V and 12 bases from J, with 19 bases between. DNA of the CDR3: TGTGCCAGCAGTTCCCCACGACAGCCGTTTAGACCCCTCCACTTT. It translates to CASSSPRQPFRPLHF.

The rearrangement joins TRBV30 to TRBJ1-2; D might be TRBD1 (6 bases). V was cut by 4 bases and J by 5 bases, with 17 bases left in between. The CDR3 sequence is 14 residues long. The germline V gene encodes CDR1 GTSNPN and CDR2 SVGIG (reference sequence). DNA for the CDR3: TGTGCCTGGAATAAAGACAGGCCGGATTATGGCTACACCTTC. Translated: CAWNKDRPDYGYTF.

The chain has TRBV19 and TRBJ1-5; 7 bases match TRBD1. V trimming: 5 bases; J trimming: 4 bases; junction bases outside the gene matches: 8. From germline, CDR1 is LNHDA and CDR2 SQIVND (reference sequence). This CDR3 has 15 amino acids. CDR3 loop: CASSEGDSYNQPQHF. The CDR3 DNA reads as TGTGCCAGTAGTGAGGGGGACAGTTATAATCAGCCCCAGCATTTT.

The chain links TRBV6-5 to TRBJ1-3; D remains ambiguous. V dropped 0 bases and J dropped 0 bases, with 9 bases sitting between them. CDR3 size: 16 residues. Looked up from germline, CDR1 is MNHEY and CDR2 is SVGAGI. CDR3 nucleotides: TGTGCCAGCAGTTACTCGAGGCAGACCTCTGGAAACACCATATATTTT. This translates into CASSYSRQTSGNTIYF.

The rearrangement links TRBV11-2 to TRBJ2-1; D remains ambiguous. Trimming cost V 1 base and J 9 bases, with 16 bases left between them. CDR1 is SGHAT, CDR2 FQNNGV, per germline. This CDR3 region has 15 residues. The CDR3, as DNA: TGTGCCAGCAGCTTAGTATTTTCCGGTCCGGGTGAGCAGTTCTTC. Residues: CASSLVFSGPGEQFF.

The V gene is TRBV9, the J gene TRBJ2-1; D gene uncertain. This CDR3 is 15 amino acids long. Trimming shortened V by 2 bases and J by 6 bases, and 15 bases separated the two germline ends. The germline V gene encodes CDR1 SGDLS and CDR2 YYNGEE. In DNA, the CDR3 is TGTGCCAGCAGCGTGCGAGCCCTCTCCCCCAATGAGCAGTTCTTC. Translating gives CASSVRALSPNEQFF.

The V call is TRBV5-4, the J call TRBJ1-4, with TRBD1 matching 7 bases. CDR3 length: 16 amino acids. The ends lost 4 bases at V and 7 bases at J; junction bases unmatched: 13. Germline CDR1 is SGHNT and CDR2 is YYREEE (reference sequence). The CDR3 loop is CASSRQGQGVSEKLFF. CDR3 in DNA: TGTGCCAGCAGCCGACAGGGCCAGGGGGTTAGTGAAAAACTGTTTTTT.

The V call is TRBV2, the J call TRBJ2-1, with 8 bases that match TRBD1. The V and J ends lost 9 bases and 2 bases, in that order; junction bases with no gene match: 9. Germline assignment: CDR1 SNHLY and CDR2 FYNNEI. The CDR3 has 15 amino acids. CDR3 sequence reads: CARSKGQGPYNEQFF. Written as DNA, the CDR3 is TGTGCCAGATCCAAAGGACAGGGCCCCTACAATGAGCAGTTCTTC.

The chain carries TRBV12-5 and TRBJ1-1; D remains ambiguous. The CDR3 is 11 amino acids. Germline V gene data show CDR1 as LGHNT and CDR2 as FRNRAP. V was clipped by 4 bases and J by 6 bases, with 6 bases between them. In nucleotides, the CDR3 is TGTGCTAGTGGTTCCCAATCTGAAGCTTTCTTT. This gives the protein CASGSQSEAFF.

This chain joins TRBV11-2 and TRBJ2-4, with TRBD2 matching 8 bases. There are 15 residues in the CDR3. Germline lookup yields CDR1 SGHAT and CDR2 FQNNGV. Germline trimming cut 0 bases from V and 8 bases from J; bases unmatched to any gene: 6. CDR3 DNA: TGTGCCAGCAGCTTAGATCGGGGGGGCCGGGACATTCAGTACTTC. Its protein product is CASSLDRGGRDIQYF.

The chain couples TRBV7-8 to TRBJ2-7; weak D call: TRBD1 (6 bases). Trimming took off 5 bases at V and 3 bases at J, with 11 bases between the two ends. Germline lookup yields CDR1 SGHVS and CDR2 FQNEAQ. CDR3 length: 13 amino acids. As DNA, the CDR3 is TGTGCCAGCAGCCAGGGGTCTGTCTACGAGCAGTACTTC. Translated: CASSQGSVYEQYF. Together with reference TRBV7-8 and TRBJ2-7, the CDR3 gives the full variable domain: GAGVSQSPRYKVAKRGQDVALRCDPISGHVSLFWYQQALGQGPEFLTYFQNEAQLDKSGLPSDRFFAERPEGSVSTLKIQRTQQEDSAVYLCASSQGSVYEQYFGPGTRLTVT.

Concerning this clone itself: Other DNA sequences of this sample code for an identical CDR3. This chain connects TRBV9 to TRBJ1-3; TRBD1 agrees at 7 bases. The CDR3 sequence is 14 residues long. V lost 4 bases and J lost 2; bases outside the gene matches: 3. Germline-derived CDR1 and CDR2 are SGDLS and YYNGEE. Written as DNA, the CDR3 is TGTGCCAGCAGCACCACAGGGGCTGGAAACACCATATATTTT. Protein product: CASSTTGAGNTIYF.

The rearrangement links TRBV6-2 or TRBV6-3 to TRBJ1-1; D is unclear. V was pared by 4 bases and J by 5 bases, with 11 bases between. The CDR3 covers 13 residues. Germline assignment: CDR1 MNHEY and CDR2 SVGEGT. CDR3 residues: CASSFTLGTEAFF. DNA of the CDR3: TGTGCCAGCAGTTTCACACTAGGTACTGAAGCTTTCTTT.

This clone was recorded a few times. J is TRBJ1-5 and V is TRBV28; D might be TRBD1 (5 bases). Trimming pared 2 bases from V and 7 bases from J, leaving 12 bases between. The CDR3 has 14 amino acids. Looked up from germline, CDR1 is MDHEN and CDR2 is SYDVKM. This chain's CDR3 is CASSLSRAGQPQHF. Here the CDR3 DNA reads TGTGCCAGCAGTTTAAGCAGGGCGGGGCAGCCCCAGCATTTT.

This chain uses TRBV11-3 with TRBJ2-7; 7 bases agree with TRBD2. CDR1 SGHNT and CDR2 YENEEA come from the germline V gene. The trim removed 5 bases at V and 2 bases at J, leaving 6 bases unmatched. The CDR3 runs to 14 residues. CDR3 sequence (DNA): TGTGCCAGCAGCCAATTCGGGGGGACCTACGAGCAGTACTTC. Its translation: CASSQFGGTYEQYF.

The V and J genes are TRBV3-1 (or the pseudogene TRBV3-2) and TRBJ2-5, with D possibly matching TRBD1 (5 bases). V was pared by 5 bases and J by 3 bases, with 22 bases between. CDR3 length equals 17 residues. The germline V gene has CDR1 LGHDT and CDR2 YNNKEL (reference sequence). The CDR3 sequence: CASSLLTGTAHKETQYF. CDR3 nucleotide sequence: TGTGCCAGCAGCTTACTAACAGGTACGGCACACAAAGAGACCCAGTACTTC.

The chain's CDR3 is CSASKEARPDTQYF. The CDR3 DNA follows: TGCAGTGCTAGTAAGGAGGCCCGGCCAGATACGCAGTATTTT. The chain links TRBV20-1 to TRBJ2-3; TRBD2 is a possible D gene (5 bases). Trimming took 3 bases from V and 4 from J, leaving 14 bases between them. Germline V gene data show CDR1 as DFQATT and CDR2 as SNEGSKA (reference sequence). The CDR3 has 14 residues.

The CDR3 nucleotides are TGTGCCAGCTCAGGACAGGGGTCCACCGGGGAGCTGTTTTTT. It translates to CASSGQGSTGELFF. V usage is TRBV18 and J usage is TRBJ2-2, with 9 bases fitting TRBD1. Trimming took 5 bases from V and 4 from J; bases not matched to a gene: 2. The CDR3 consists of 14 residues. Germline V lookup: CDR1 KGHSH, CDR2 LQKENI. Drawing the rest from reference TRBV18 and TRBJ2-2, the complete variable domain is NAGVMQNPRHLVRRRGQEARLRCSPMKGHSHVYWYRQLPEEGLKFMVYLQKENIIDESGMPKERFSAEFPKEGPSILRIQQVVRGDSAAYFCASSGQGSTGELFFGEGSRLTVL.